This entry is about one T cell receptor (beta chain). The antigen it binds to is not known. Base qualities are not provided; no much larger clone lies one nucleotide away. A single peripheral blood draw of about 116 mL on average was collected from each donor into heparinised tubes. A BD FACSAria II and a panel including CD45RO, CCR7, CD25, CD127, CD95 and CD27 were used to sort naive, central memory, regulatory and stem cell-like memory CD4+ T cells. All sorted populations exceeded 95% purity. Right away, PBMCs were isolated by Lymphoprep density gradient centrifugation and were stained directly, with no culture step. So that batch effects would be minimized, each experiment stained and sorted samples in pairs, pairing one healthy donor with one patient. This sample was taken from a study of beta chain features in type 1 diabetes (dated by TCRdb to 2016 to 2019). A note on the overall study: No differences in mean age, gender distribution, total cell number or subset yield were found between patients and healthy donors. A total of 100 million to 140 million sorted cells were examined across all samples, and the number of cells per subset was strongly correlated with RNA yield. The study compared TCRB repertoires of sorted circulating CD4+ T cell subsets between recently diagnosed type 1 diabetes patients and matched healthy donors. Whereas all 30 or so donors provided naive and central memory subsets, regulatory and stem cell-like memory subsets were isolated from just 8 patients and roughly 8 healthy donors.

The entire isolated RNA was reverse transcribed using the High Capacity cDNA Reverse Transcription Kit, and thus expressed TCRB transcripts were sequenced. Deep immunoSEQ sequencing was applied to naive, central memory and regulatory T cell samples, giving an average of around 3.4 million total reads per sample. Sorted cells were lysed in RLT buffer and RNA was extracted with DNase-treated RNeasy Micro or Mini kits, depending on cell number. Each cell subset was processed separately to prevent cross-contamination, with patient and healthy donor samples processed together. Using the immunoSEQ multiplex PCR, TCRB sequences were amplified from cDNA into 87-bp fragments spanning the CDR3 region. Sequencing of the amplicons was performed on the Illumina HiSeq platform. Per the authors' processing: Synthetic template baselines were used to correct PCR bias computationally, reads within Hamming distance 2 were collapsed together, and singletons that could not be merged were discarded. Reads were aligned against IMGT so that V, D and J genes, CDR3 length and insertions or deletions at six rearrangement sites could be assigned. Within each subset, clonotype counts were normalized to sorted cell number, and only after that were true diversity and Gini coefficients computed with the tcR R package. The overlap coefficient, calculated on TCRB nucleotide sequences, was used to measure repertoire sharing. In its TCRdb copy, this immuneACCESS table keeps in-frame sequences only and misses some clones. Where compared with another copy, unresolved V genes explain less than half of these, and the others have no known cause. Clonal size and the V and J genes are those of that table, whereas D and trimming came from the DNA. For this sample the table gives approximately 170,000 clones, of which 7.5% to 8.5% were detected only once. The top ten clonotypes cover 0.5% of the sample.

As encoded in the germline V gene (reference sequence), CDR1 is MNHNY while CDR2 is SVGAGI. V and J are trimmed by 6 bases and 16 bases, and the gene matches miss 3 bases of the junction. The CDR3 holds 10 amino acids from the cysteine to the phenylalanine. CDR3 DNA is the only sequence kept; it has 30 bases, read in frame from the first base. Overall study results and their limits: A moderate but significant shortening of TCRB CDR3 length was observed in type 1 diabetes patients in all four CD4+ subsets. Because cDNA was sequenced instead of genomic DNA, highly expressing activated cells could be over-represented, though the groups showed no difference in activation or CD3 levels. At VDJ recombination sites, type 1 diabetes patients had fewer insertions and more deleted nucleotides, which implies abnormalities in thymic rearrangement. Because small numbers of individuals were included in the HLA sub-analyses, any influence of HLA type on TCRB rearrangement was left unresolved. The naive, central memory and regulatory TCRB repertoires appeared to resemble one another more closely among patients than among healthy donors. Shorter templates might be favored by PCR, yet because patient and control samples were amplified and corrected together, any such skew would affect both groups equally.

Recombination linked TRBV6-6 to TRBJ1-6, with TRBD1 identical over 7 junction bases. Sample: central memory CD4+ T cells from blood. The clonotype was recovered from a man aged 18 to 29 with type 1 diabetes. At the DNA level, the sequence is TGTGCCAGCAGGGACAGGTCGCTCCACTTT. The translation is CASRDRSLHF.